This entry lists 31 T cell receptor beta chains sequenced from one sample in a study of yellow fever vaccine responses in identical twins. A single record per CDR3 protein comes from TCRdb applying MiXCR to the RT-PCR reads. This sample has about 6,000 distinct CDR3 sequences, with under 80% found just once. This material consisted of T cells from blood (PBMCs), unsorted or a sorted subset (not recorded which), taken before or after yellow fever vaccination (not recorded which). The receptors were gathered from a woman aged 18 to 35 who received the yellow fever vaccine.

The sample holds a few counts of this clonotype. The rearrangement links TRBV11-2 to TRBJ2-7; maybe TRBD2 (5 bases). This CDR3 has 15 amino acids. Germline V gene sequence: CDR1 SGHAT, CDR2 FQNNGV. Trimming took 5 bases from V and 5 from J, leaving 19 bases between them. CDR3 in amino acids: CASSPWPPSQDEQYF. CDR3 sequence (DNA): TGTGCCAGCAGCCCATGGCCACCTAGCCAGGACGAGCAGTACTTC.

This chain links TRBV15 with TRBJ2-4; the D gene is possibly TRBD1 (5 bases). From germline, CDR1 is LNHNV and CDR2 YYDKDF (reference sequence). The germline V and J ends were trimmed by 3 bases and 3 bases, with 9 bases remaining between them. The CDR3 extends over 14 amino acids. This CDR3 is CATSSPDSKNIQYF. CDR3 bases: TGTGCCACCAGCAGTCCCGACAGCAAAAACATTCAGTACTTC.

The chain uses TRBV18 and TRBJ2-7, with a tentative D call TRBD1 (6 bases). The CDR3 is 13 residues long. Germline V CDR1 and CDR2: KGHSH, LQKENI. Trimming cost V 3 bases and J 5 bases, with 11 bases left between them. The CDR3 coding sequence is TGTGCCAGCTCACCCAGGGGAGAAAACGAGCAGTACTTC. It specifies CASSPRGENEQYF.

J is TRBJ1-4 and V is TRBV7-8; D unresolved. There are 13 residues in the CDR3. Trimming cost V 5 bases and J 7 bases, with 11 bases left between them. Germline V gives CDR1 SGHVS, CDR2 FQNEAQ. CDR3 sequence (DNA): TGTGCCAGCAGCAGGCGGGCGGGTGAAAAACTGTTTTTT. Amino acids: CASSRRAGEKLFF.

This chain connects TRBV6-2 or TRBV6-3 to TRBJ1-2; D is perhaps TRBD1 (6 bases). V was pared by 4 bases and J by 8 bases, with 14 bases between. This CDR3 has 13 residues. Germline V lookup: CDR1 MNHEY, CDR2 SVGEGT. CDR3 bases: TGTGCCAGCAGTTCCCCAGGGGCCTGGGGCTACACCTTC. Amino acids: CASSSPGAWGYTF.

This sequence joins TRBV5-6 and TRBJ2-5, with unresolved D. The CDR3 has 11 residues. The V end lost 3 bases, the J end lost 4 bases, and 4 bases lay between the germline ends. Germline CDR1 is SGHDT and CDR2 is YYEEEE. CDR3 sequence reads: CASSSVETQYF. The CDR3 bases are TGTGCCAGCAGCTCGGTAGAGACCCAGTACTTC.

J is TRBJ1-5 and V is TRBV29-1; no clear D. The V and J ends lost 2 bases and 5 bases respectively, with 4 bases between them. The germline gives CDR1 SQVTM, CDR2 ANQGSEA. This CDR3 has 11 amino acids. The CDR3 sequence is CSVERDQPQHF. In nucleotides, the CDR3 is TGCAGCGTTGAAAGAGATCAGCCCCAGCATTTT.

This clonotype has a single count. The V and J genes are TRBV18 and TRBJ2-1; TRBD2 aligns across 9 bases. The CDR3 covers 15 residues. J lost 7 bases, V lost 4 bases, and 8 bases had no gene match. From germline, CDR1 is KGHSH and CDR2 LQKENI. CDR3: CASSRGIAGENEQFF. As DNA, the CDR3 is TGTGCCAGCTCACGAGGGATAGCGGGGGAGAATGAGCAGTTCTTC.

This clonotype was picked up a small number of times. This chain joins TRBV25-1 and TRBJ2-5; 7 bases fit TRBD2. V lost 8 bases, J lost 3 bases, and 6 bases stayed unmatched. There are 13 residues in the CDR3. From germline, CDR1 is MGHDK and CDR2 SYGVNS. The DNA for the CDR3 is TGTGCCAGCGTGGAGGGAGGGGAAGAGACCCAGTACTTC. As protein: CASVEGGEETQYF.

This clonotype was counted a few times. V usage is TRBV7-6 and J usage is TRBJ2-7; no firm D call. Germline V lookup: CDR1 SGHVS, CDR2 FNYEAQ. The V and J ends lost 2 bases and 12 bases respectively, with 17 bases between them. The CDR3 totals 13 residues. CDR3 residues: CASSLLADSSLYF. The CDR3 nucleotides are TGTGCCAGCAGCTTACTGGCCGACTCGTCCCTGTACTTC. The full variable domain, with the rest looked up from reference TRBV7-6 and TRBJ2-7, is GAGVSQSPRYKVTKRGQDVALRCDPISGHVSLYWYRQALGQGPEFLTYFNYEAQQDKSGLPNDRFSAERPEGSISTLTIQRTEQRDSAMYRCASSLLADSSLYFGPGTRLTVT.

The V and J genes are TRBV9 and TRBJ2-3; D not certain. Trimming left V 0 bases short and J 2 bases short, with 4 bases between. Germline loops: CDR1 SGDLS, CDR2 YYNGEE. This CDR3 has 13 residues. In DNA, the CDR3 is TGTGCCAGCAGCGTAGCCCCCACAGATACGCAGTATTTT. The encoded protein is CASSVAPTDTQYF.

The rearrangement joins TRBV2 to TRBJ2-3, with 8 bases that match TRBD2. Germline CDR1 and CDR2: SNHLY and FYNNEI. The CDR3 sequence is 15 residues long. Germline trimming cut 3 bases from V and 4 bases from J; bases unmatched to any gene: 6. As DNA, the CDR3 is TGTGCCAGCAGTGAGGTGCTAGCGGGTGCAGATACGCAGTATTTT. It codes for CASSEVLAGADTQYF.

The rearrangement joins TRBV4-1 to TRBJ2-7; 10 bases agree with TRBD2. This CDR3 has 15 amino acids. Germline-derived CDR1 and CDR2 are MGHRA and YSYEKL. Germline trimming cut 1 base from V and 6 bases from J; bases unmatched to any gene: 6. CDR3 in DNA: TGCGCCAGCAGCCAAGTAGCGGGGGGCCTGAGCGAGCAGTACTTC. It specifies CASSQVAGGLSEQYF.

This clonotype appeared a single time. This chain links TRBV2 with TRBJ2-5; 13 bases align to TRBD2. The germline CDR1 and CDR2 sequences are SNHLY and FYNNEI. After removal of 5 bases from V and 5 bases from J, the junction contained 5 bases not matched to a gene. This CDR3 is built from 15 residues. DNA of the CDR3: TGTGCCAGCAGTAGACTAGCGGGAGGTCTGGAGACCCAGTACTTC. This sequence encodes CASSRLAGGLETQYF. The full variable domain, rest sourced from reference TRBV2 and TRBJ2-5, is EPEVTQTPSHQVTQMGQEVILRCVPISNHLYFYWYRQILGQKVEFLVSFYNNEISEKSEIFDDQFSVERPDGSNFTLKIRSTKLEDSAMYFCASSRLAGGLETQYFGPGTRLLVL.

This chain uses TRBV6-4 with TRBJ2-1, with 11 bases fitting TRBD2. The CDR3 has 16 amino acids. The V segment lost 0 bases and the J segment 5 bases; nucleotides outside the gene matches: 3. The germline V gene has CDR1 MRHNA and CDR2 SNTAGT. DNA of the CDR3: TGTGCCAGCAGTGACTCGGGGACTAGCGGACACAATGAGCAGTTCTTC. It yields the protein CASSDSGTSGHNEQFF.

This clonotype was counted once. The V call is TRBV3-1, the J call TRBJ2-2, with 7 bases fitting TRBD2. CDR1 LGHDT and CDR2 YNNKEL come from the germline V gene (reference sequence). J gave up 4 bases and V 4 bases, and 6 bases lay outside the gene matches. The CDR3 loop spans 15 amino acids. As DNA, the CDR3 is TGTGCCAGCAGCCCCTTCGGGGGGACCACCGGGGAGCTGTTTTTT. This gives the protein CASSPFGGTTGELFF.

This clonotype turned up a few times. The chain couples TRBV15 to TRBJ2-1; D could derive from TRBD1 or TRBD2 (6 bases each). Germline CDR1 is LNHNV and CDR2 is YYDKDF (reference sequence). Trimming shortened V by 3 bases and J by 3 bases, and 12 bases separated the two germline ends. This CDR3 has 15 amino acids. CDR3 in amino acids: CATSSRGGDYNEQFF. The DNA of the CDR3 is TGTGCCACCAGCAGCAGGGGAGGAGACTACAATGAGCAGTTCTTC. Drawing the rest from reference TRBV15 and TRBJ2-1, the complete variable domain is DAMVIQNPRYQVTQFGKPVTLSCSQTLNHNVMYWYQQKSSQAPKLLFHYYDKDFNNEADTPDNFQSRRPNTSFCFLDIRSPGLGDTAMYLCATSSRGGDYNEQFFGPGTRLTVL.

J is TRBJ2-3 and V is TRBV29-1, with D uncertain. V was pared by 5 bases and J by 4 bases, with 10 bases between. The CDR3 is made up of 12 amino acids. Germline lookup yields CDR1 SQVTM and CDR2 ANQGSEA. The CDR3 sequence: CSVWTSPDTQYF. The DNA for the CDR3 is TGCAGCGTTTGGACGAGCCCAGATACGCAGTATTTT.

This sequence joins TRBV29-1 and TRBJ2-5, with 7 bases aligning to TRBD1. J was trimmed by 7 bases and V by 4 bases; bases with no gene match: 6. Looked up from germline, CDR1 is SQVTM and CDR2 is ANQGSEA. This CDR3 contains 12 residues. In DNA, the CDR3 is TGCAGCGTTGGTGACAGGGTTGGGACCCAGTACTTC. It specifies CSVGDRVGTQYF. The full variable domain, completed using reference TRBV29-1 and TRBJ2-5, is SAVISQKPSRDICQRGTSLTIQCQVDSQVTMMFWYRQQPGQSLTLIATANQGSEATYESGFVIDKFPISRPNLTFSTLTVSNMSPEDSSIYLCSVGDRVGTQYFGPGTRLLVL.

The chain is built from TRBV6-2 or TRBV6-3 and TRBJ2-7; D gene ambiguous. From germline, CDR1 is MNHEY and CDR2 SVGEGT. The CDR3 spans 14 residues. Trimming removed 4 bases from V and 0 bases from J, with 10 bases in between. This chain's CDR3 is CASSSLTNSYEQYF. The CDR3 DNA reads TGTGCCAGCAGTTCGCTCACTAACTCCTACGAGCAGTACTTC.

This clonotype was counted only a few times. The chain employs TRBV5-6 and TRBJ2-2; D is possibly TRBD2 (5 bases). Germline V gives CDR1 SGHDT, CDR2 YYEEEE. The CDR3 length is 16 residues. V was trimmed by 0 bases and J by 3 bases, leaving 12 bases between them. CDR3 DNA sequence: TGTGCCAGCAGCTTGGTGCGTCGACTATACACCGGGGAGCTGTTTTTT. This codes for CASSLVRRLYTGELFF.

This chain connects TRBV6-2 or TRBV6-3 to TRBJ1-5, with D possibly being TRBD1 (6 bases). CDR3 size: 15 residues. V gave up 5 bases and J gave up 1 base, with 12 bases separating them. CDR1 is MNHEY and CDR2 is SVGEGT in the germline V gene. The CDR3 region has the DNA TGTGCCAGCAGTCACAGGGAGTCGAGCAATCAGCCCCAGCATTTT. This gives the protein CASSHRESSNQPQHF.

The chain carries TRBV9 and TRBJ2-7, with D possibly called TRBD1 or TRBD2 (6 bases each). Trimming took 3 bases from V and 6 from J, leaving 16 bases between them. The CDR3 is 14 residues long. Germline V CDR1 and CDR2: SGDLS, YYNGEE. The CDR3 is CASSAGVGGGEQYF. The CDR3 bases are TGTGCCAGCAGCGCGGGCGTCGGGGGCGGCGAGCAGTACTTC.

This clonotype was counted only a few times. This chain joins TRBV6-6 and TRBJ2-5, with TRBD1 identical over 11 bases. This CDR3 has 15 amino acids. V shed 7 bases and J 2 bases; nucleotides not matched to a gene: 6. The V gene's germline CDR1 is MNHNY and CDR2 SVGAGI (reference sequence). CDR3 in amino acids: CASTLGTGGQETQYF. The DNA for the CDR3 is TGTGCCAGCACCCTCGGGACAGGGGGACAAGAGACCCAGTACTTC.

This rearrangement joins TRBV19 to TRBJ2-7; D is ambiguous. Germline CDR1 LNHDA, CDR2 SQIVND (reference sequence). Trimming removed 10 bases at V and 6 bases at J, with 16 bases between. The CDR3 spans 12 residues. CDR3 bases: TGTGCCACTAGGGATTTATTGGGCGAGCAGTACTTC. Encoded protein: CATRDLLGEQYF.

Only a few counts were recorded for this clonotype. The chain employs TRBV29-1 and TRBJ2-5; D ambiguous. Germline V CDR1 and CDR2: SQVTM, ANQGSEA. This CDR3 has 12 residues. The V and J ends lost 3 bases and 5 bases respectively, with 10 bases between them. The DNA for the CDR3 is TGCAGCGTTGAGGGCGATGCGGAGACCCAGTACTTC. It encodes CSVEGDAETQYF.

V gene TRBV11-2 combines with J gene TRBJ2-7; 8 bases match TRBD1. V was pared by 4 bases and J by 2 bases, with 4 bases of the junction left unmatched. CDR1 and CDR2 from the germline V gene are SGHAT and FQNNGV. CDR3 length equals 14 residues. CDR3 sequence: CASSSGTGAYEQYF. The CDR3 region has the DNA TGTGCCAGCAGCTCCGGGACAGGAGCCTACGAGCAGTACTTC.

The CDR3 coding sequence is TGTGCCAGCTCACCGGGACAGGTGGACTACGAGCAGTACTTC. Translating gives CASSPGQVDYEQYF. J is TRBJ2-7 and V is TRBV18; TRBD1 matches at 8 bases. The CDR3 contains 14 residues. The germline gives CDR1 KGHSH, CDR2 LQKENI. With V trimmed by 3 bases and J by 3 bases, 4 bases remained unmatched.

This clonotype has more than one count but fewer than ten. CDR3 nucleotide sequence: TGTGCCAGCAGTCCTACCCCCGACACAATGAACACTGAAGCTTTCTTT. Translated: CASSPTPDTMNTEAFF. V and J are TRBV12-3 or TRBV12-4 and TRBJ1-1; D uncertain. Trimming took off 5 bases at V and 0 bases at J, with 16 bases between the two ends. CDR3 length: 16 residues.

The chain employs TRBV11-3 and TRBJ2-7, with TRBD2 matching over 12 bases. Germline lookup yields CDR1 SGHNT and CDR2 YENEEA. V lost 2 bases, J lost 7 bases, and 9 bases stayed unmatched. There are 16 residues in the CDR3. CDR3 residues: CASSLILLAGGLEQYF. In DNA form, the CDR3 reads TGTGCCAGCAGCTTAATCCTGCTAGCGGGAGGGCTTGAGCAGTACTTC.

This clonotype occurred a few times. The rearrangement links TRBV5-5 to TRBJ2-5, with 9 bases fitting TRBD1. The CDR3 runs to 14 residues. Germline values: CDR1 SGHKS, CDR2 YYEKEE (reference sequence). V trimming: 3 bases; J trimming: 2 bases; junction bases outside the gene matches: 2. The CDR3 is CASSSGTGQETQYF. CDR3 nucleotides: TGTGCCAGCAGCTCCGGGACAGGGCAAGAGACCCAGTACTTC.